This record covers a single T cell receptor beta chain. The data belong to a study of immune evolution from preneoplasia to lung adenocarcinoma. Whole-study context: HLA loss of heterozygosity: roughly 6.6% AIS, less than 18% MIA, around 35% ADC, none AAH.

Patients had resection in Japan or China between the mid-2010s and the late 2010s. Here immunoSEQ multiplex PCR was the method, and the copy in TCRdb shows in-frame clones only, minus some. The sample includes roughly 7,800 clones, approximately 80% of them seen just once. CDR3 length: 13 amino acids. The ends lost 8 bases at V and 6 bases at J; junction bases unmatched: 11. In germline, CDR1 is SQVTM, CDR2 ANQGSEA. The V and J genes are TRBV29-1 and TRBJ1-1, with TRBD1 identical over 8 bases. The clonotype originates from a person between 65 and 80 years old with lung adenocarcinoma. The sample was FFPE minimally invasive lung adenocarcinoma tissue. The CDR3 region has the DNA TGCAGCTCCAGGACAGGGAGGAGGGCTGAAGCTTTCTTT. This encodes CSSRTGRRAEAFF.